The entry that follows covers one T cell receptor beta chain sequence. Germline CDR1 reads LNHDA; CDR2 reads SQIVND (reference sequence). The CDR3 is 16 residues long. Losses at the gene ends were 3 bases for V and 5 bases for J; bases not matched to a gene: 5. The data originate from a study of blood T cell repertoires in COVID-19. Study at large: Sites across the United States, Italy and Spain contributed samples from acute and convalescent COVID-19.

This table comes from immunoSEQ multiplex PCR, and its TCRdb copy is limited to in-frame clones, with some not included. Altogether approximately 500,000 clones are present, 75% to 90% being singletons, with the ten largest covering approximately 3%. This receptor was obtained from a human donor in a cohort sampled during active COVID-19. The sequencing input was peripheral blood. The V and J genes are TRBV19 and TRBJ2-5, with 14 bases matching TRBD2. Written as DNA, the CDR3 is TGTGCCAGTAGTATGCGACTAGCGGGAGGGCTGGAGACCCAGTACTTC. This codes for CASSMRLAGGLETQYF.